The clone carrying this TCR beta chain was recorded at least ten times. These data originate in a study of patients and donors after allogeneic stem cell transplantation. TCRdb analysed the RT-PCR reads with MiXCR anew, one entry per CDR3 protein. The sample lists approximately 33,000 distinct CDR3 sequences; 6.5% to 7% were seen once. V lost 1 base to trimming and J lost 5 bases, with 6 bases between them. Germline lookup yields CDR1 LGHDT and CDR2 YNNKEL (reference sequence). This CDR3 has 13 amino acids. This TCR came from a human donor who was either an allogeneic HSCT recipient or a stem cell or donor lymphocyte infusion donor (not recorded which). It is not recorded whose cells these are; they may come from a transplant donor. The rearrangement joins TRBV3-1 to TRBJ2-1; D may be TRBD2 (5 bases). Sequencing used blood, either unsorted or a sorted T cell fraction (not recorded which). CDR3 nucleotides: TGTGCCAGCAGCCAAGTTAGCGACAATGAGCAGTTCTTC. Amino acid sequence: CASSQVSDNEQFF.